The next 20 T cell receptor beta chains were all read from a single sample in a study of T cell responses to AZD1222 COVID-19 vaccine. Produced via immunoSEQ multiplex PCR; TCRdb's table is partial and in-frame only. The profile shows more than 90,000 clones, about 90% of them singletons. The sequencing used peripheral blood, collected 28 days after the second AZD1222 dose. The source is an adult who received the AZD1222 COVID-19 vaccine.

V is TRBV12-5 and J is TRBJ2-1; 14 positions agree with TRBD2. V gave up 1 base and J gave up 7 bases; unmatched junction bases: 6. This CDR3 is built from 17 residues. Germline CDR1 LGHNT, CDR2 FRNRAP. Written as DNA, the CDR3 is TGTGCTAGTGGTTTGGCGACTAGCGGGAGGGCCGGGAATGAGCAGTTCTTC. This codes for CASGLATSGRAGNEQFF. The entire variable domain, with the rest obtained from reference TRBV12-5 and TRBJ2-1, is as follows: DARVTQTPRHKVTEMGQEVTMRCQPILGHNTVFWYRQTMMQGLELLAYFRNRAPLDDSGMPKDRFSAEMPDATLATLKIQPSEPRDSAVYFCASGLATSGRAGNEQFFGPGTRLTVL.

The V and J genes are TRBV30 and TRBJ1-2; TRBD1 is a possible D gene (5 bases). Trimming took off 4 bases at V and 0 bases at J, with 12 bases between the two ends. The germline CDR1 and CDR2 sequences are GTSNPN and SVGIG (reference sequence). CDR3 length: 14 residues. CDR3 sequence (DNA): TGTGCCTGGACGGGGGGGGAATCTAACTATGGCTACACCTTC. Translation: CAWTGGESNYGYTF.

Regarding this clone: Its ends do not fully match the called genes, so a read error is possible. The rearrangement joins TRBV6-1 to TRBJ1-1; the D is unclear. The CDR3 has 15 amino acids. Germline assignment: CDR1 MNHNS and CDR2 SASEGT. The CDR3 sequence is CASREGEGWNTEAFF. The CDR3 DNA reads TGTGCCAGCAGGGAAGGTGAGGGCTGGAACACTGAAGCTTTCTTT.

The chain couples TRBV28 to TRBJ1-2; 7 bases match TRBD1. The CDR3 sequence is 15 residues long. With 5 bases clipped from V and 1 base from J, the junction kept 7 bases outside the gene matches. The germline V gene has CDR1 MDHEN and CDR2 SYDVKM. The CDR3 protein is CASSKAGGVNYGYTF. CDR3 bases: TGTGCCAGCAGTAAGGCAGGGGGTGTTAACTATGGCTACACCTTC.

The chain joins TRBV5-1 to TRBJ2-3, with 7 bases aligning to TRBD1. The CDR3 is 13 amino acids. After removal of 4 bases from V and 3 bases from J, the junction contained 2 bases not matched to a gene. Germline CDR1 SGHRS, CDR2 YFSETQ. The CDR3 here is CASSDRVTDTQYF. DNA for the CDR3: TGCGCCAGCAGCGACAGGGTAACAGATACGCAGTATTTT.

The J gene is TRBJ2-3, the V gene TRBV6-5; D not resolved. V was cut by 6 bases and J by 2 bases, with 9 bases left in between. CDR3 length: 13 amino acids. Germline loops: CDR1 MNHEY, CDR2 SVGAGI. The CDR3 region has the DNA TGTGCCAGCAGGAAGGACCTCACAGATACGCAGTATTTT. Protein sequence: CASRKDLTDTQYF.

The genes are TRBV5-1 and TRBJ1-5, with 8 bases aligning to TRBD1. Trimming cost V 1 base and J 0 bases; bases outside gene matches: 3. CDR3 length equals 16 residues. Germline CDR1 is SGHRS and CDR2 is YFSETQ. This chain's CDR3 is CASSLKTGVSNQPQHF. CDR3 nucleotide sequence: TGCGCCAGCAGCTTGAAGACAGGGGTTAGCAATCAGCCCCAGCATTTT.

This clone occurred once. The chain employs TRBV6-6 and TRBJ2-7; tentative D call: TRBD2 (5 bases). In germline, CDR1 is MNHNY, CDR2 SVGAGI (reference sequence). The CDR3 spans 17 residues. Deletions cut 5 bases from V and 4 bases from J, with 24 bases between. CDR3 in amino acids: CASSPVWRGSSGYEQYF. In nucleotides, the CDR3 is TGTGCCAGCAGTCCCGTCTGGCGCGGGTCCTCCGGGTACGAGCAGTACTTC.

There are a few counts of this clone. This chain uses TRBV7-2 with TRBJ2-7; TRBD2 agrees at 8 bases. V shed 5 bases, J shed 4 bases, and the junction held 10 bases outside the gene matches. CDR1 is SGHTA and CDR2 is FQGNSA in the germline V gene. There are 15 residues in the CDR3. The CDR3 sequence is CASSTGGASTYEQYF. The CDR3 DNA sequence: TGTGCCAGCAGCACGGGGGGGGCAAGTACGTACGAGCAGTACTTC.

The chain carries TRBV4-2 and TRBJ2-7, with 9 bases fitting TRBD1. In germline, CDR1 is LGHNA, CDR2 YNFKEQ. This CDR3 has 16 amino acids. The V gene end was trimmed by 1 base and the J gene end by 7 bases; junction bases not matched to a gene: 11. CDR3 protein: CASSQAPGTGFMEQYF. In nucleotides, the CDR3 is TGTGCCAGCAGCCAAGCTCCCGGGACAGGGTTTATGGAGCAGTACTTC.

V is TRBV19 and J is TRBJ2-4; the match to TRBD2 covers 12 bases. Germline V gene sequence: CDR1 LNHDA, CDR2 SQIVND (reference sequence). The CDR3 extends over 19 amino acids. Trimming at V came to 1 base and at J to 7 bases, leaving 14 bases not matched to a gene. The CDR3 sequence is CASSIVGFGLAGKENIQYF. The CDR3 DNA follows: TGTGCCAGTAGTATAGTGGGGTTTGGACTAGCGGGAAAGGAGAACATTCAGTACTTC.

A few counts support this clone. This sequence joins TRBV3-1 (or the pseudogene TRBV3-2) and TRBJ1-2; D remains ambiguous. The germline CDR1 and CDR2 sequences are LGHDT and YNNKEL (reference sequence). This CDR3 spans 12 amino acids. Trimming removed 1 base from V and 5 bases from J, with 5 bases in between. This chain's CDR3 is CASSQVQYGYTF. The CDR3 DNA reads TGTGCCAGCAGCCAAGTACAATATGGCTACACCTTC.

V usage is TRBV7-9 and J usage is TRBJ2-3, with a tentative D call TRBD2 (5 bases). Trimming removed 7 bases from V and 2 bases from J, with 19 bases in between. This CDR3 is built from 16 residues. The V gene's germline CDR1 is SEHNR and CDR2 FQNEAQ (reference sequence). This CDR3 is CASTRGLSENTDTQYF. CDR3 in DNA: TGTGCCAGCACCCGCGGGTTGTCTGAGAACACAGATACGCAGTATTTT.

V usage is TRBV15 and J usage is TRBJ2-3, with D possibly matching TRBD1 (5 bases). The CDR3 totals 17 residues. The ends were cut back, 7 bases at V and 4 bases at J, with 24 bases in the middle. Germline V gene sequence: CDR1 LNHNV, CDR2 YYDKDF (reference sequence). CDR3 nucleotides: TGTGCCACCAAAAAGTCGGTTACAGGCTCTACGGCAGATACGCAGTATTTT. As protein: CATKKSVTGSTADTQYF.

The rearrangement joins TRBV6-5 to TRBJ2-1; TRBD1 matches at 11 bases. CDR3 length equals 15 residues. Germline assignment: CDR1 MNHEY and CDR2 SVGAGI. V was clipped by 7 bases and J by 3 bases; unmatched bases: 5. CDR3 DNA sequence: TGTGCCAGCATCCCGGACAGGGGGCTCTACAATGAGCAGTTCTTC. This sequence encodes CASIPDRGLYNEQFF.

There are a few counts of this clone. The chain couples TRBV5-1 to TRBJ2-2; D tentatively fits TRBD1 or TRBD2 (5 bases each). Germline CDR1 reads SGHRS; CDR2 reads YFSETQ. V lost 4 bases to trimming and J lost 2 bases, with 9 bases between them. The CDR3 spans 14 residues. The CDR3 DNA sequence: TGCGCCAGCAGCGAGGGGTTAAACACCGGGGAGCTGTTTTTT. It specifies CASSEGLNTGELFF.

V usage is TRBV11-2 and J usage is TRBJ1-4; D unresolved. This CDR3 is built from 17 residues. V was cut by 5 bases and J by 0 bases, with 16 bases left in between. Per the germline V gene, CDR1 is SGHAT and CDR2 is FQNNGV. The CDR3, as DNA: TGTGCCAGCAGCCCCCTGGGGAGGTCTTCAACTAATGAAAAACTGTTTTTT. Its protein product is CASSPLGRSSTNEKLFF.

The chain carries TRBV28 and TRBJ1-5; possibly TRBD1 for D (5 bases). Trimming took off 3 bases at V and 0 bases at J, with 24 bases between the two ends. The CDR3 is 20 amino acids. CDR1 is MDHEN and CDR2 is SYDVKM in the germline V gene. The CDR3 nucleotides read TGTGCCAGCAGTTTGAGGGGCGCCAGCAGTCTTGATTATAGCAATCAGCCCCAGCATTTT. This gives the protein CASSLRGASSLDYSNQPQHF.

The rearrangement uses TRBV5-1 and TRBJ1-4; tentatively, D is TRBD1 (5 bases). CDR1 and CDR2 (germline): SGHRS, YFSETQ. V lost 4 bases to trimming and J lost 0 bases, with 19 bases between them. The CDR3 is 18 residues long. The CDR3 protein is CASSTAGGRLATNEKLFF. For the CDR3, the DNA is TGCGCCAGCAGCACCGCCGGGGGAAGACTCGCAACTAATGAAAAACTGTTTTTT.

The chain is built from TRBV15 and TRBJ1-3; D gene unclear. This CDR3 has 12 residues. The germline gives CDR1 LNHNV, CDR2 YYDKDF (reference sequence). Trimming took off 9 bases at V and 3 bases at J, with 9 bases between the two ends. The CDR3 spells CATQQYGNTIYF. The CDR3 coding sequence is TGTGCCACACAACAATATGGAAACACCATATATTTT.